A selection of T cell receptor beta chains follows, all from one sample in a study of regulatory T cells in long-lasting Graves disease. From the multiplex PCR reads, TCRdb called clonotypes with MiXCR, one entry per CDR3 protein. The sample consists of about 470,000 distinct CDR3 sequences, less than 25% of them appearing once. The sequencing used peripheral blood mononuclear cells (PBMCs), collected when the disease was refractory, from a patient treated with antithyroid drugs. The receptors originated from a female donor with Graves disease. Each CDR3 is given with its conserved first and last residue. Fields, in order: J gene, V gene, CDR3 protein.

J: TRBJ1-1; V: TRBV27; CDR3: CASSLRGQGRMIGDAFF
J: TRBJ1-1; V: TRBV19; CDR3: CASRTNRGGNTEAFF
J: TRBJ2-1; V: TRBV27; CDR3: CASSLYFQLSSYNEQFF
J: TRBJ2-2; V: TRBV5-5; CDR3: CASSLGAIMLQGPNTGELFF
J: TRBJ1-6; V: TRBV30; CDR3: CAWSVSGAGGNSPLHF
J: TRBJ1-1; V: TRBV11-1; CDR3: CASRPRTAGNTEAFF
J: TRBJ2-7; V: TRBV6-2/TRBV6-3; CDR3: CASSYGQGAVYEQYF
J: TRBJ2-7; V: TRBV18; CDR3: CASSLTQETYEQYF
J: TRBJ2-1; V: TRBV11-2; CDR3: CASSQPGLARYNEQFF
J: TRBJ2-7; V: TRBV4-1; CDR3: CASSRGAGNYEQYF
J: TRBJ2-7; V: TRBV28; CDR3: CASSLIHNEQYF
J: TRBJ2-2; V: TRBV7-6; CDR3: CASKGVKITGELFF
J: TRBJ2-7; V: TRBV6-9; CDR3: CASSYSRGAGYEQYF
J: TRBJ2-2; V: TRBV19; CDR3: CASSMVQPHASLFF
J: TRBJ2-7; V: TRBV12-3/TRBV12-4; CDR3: CASSLPGGRRPYEQYF
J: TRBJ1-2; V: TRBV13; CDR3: CASSPWGYGYTF
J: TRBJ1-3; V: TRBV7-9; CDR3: CASSSSGASAGNTIYF
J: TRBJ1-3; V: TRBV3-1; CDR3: CASSQATGNTIYF
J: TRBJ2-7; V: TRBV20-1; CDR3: CSASIIGSYEQYF
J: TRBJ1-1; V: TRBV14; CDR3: CASSQGGLKAFF
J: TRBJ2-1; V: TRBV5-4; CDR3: CASRIAGPSYNEQFF
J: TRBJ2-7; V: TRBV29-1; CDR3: CSVEEDRGPSYEQYF
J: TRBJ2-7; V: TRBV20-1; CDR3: CSARVAGEQYF
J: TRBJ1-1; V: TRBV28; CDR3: CASSLPVMNTEAFF
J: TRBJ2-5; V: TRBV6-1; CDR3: CASSQRANQETQYF
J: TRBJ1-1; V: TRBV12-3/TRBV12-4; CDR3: CASSPGVKAFF
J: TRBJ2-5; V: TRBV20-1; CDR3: CSARDWRRRTEQETQYF
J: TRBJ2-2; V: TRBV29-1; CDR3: CSALAASTGELFF
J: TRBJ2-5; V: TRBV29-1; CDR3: CSVPDILQETQYF